Shown below are 20 T cell receptor beta chains from a single sample sequenced in a study of T cell responses to AZD1222 COVID-19 vaccine. Sequenced by immunoSEQ multiplex PCR; TCRdb stores in-frame clones only, minus some. The table includes roughly 60,000 clones, 65% to 90% detected once. The sequencing here drew on peripheral blood, taken on day 0 of AZD1222 vaccination. These receptors were collected from an adult in good health.

This chain joins TRBV7-9 and TRBJ2-7, with 8 bases fitting TRBD1. CDR1 is SEHNR, CDR2 FQNEAQ, per germline (reference sequence). The length of the CDR3 is 12 residues. J lost 5 bases, V lost 3 bases, and 0 bases had no gene match. CDR3 sequence: CASSLTGDEQYF. CDR3 bases: TGTGCCAGCAGCTTGACAGGGGACGAGCAGTACTTC.

This chain links TRBV30 with TRBJ1-5; TRBD1 matches 8 bases. The CDR3 is made up of 14 amino acids. The germline V gene has CDR1 GTSNPN and CDR2 SVGIG (reference sequence). Germline trimming cut 5 bases from V and 6 bases from J; bases unmatched to any gene: 9. In nucleotides, the CDR3 is TGTGCCTGGGGGAAAGGACAGGGTGGTCAGCCCCAGCATTTT. This gives the protein CAWGKGQGGQPQHF.

The J gene is TRBJ2-7, the V gene TRBV18, with 13 nucleotides matching TRBD2. CDR1 and CDR2 from the germline V gene are KGHSH and LQKENI. Trimming removed 0 bases from V and 4 bases from J; junction bases left unmatched: 3. The CDR3 consists of 16 residues. CDR3 sequence: CASSPPGLAGIYEQYF. CDR3 in DNA: TGTGCCAGCTCACCACCGGGACTAGCGGGAATATACGAGCAGTACTTC.

This clone was recorded a few times. The chain couples TRBV9 to TRBJ1-1; a weak D match, TRBD1 (5 bases). Germline CDR1 SGDLS, CDR2 YYNGEE. V lost 4 bases, J lost 3 bases, and 10 bases lay in between. The CDR3 covers 13 residues. The CDR3 nucleotides read TGTGCCAGCAGCCCCAGGGACCACACTGAAGCTTTCTTT. Protein: CASSPRDHTEAFF.

This clone appeared once. This rearrangement joins TRBV18 to TRBJ1-1, with D perhaps matching TRBD1 (5 bases). The V gene lost 3 bases and the J gene lost 3 bases, with 14 bases spanning the gap. The CDR3 has 15 amino acids. CDR1 and CDR2 (germline): KGHSH, LQKENI. The CDR3 DNA sequence: TGTGCCAGCTCACCCCTGGAGGGGATGGACACTGAAGCTTTCTTT. Its translation is CASSPLEGMDTEAFF.

The V call is TRBV20-1, the J call TRBJ1-2, with D unclear. V shed 3 bases and J shed 2 bases, with 7 bases lying between them. The CDR3 length is 12 residues. The germline CDR1 and CDR2 sequences are DFQATT and SNEGSKA (reference sequence). CDR3 region: CSASSVNYGYTF. The CDR3 DNA reads as TGCAGTGCTAGTTCCGTAAACTATGGCTACACCTTC.

This sequence joins TRBV11-1 and TRBJ2-1; 9 bases line up with TRBD2. Germline CDR1 is SGHAT and CDR2 is FQDESV (reference sequence). The length of the CDR3 is 16 residues. V shed 3 bases, J shed 4 bases, and the junction held 7 bases outside the gene matches. CDR3 sequence reads: CASSFARLAVYNEQFF. Written as DNA, the CDR3 is TGTGCCAGCAGCTTTGCTCGACTAGCGGTTTACAATGAGCAGTTCTTC.

V gene TRBV5-6 combines with J gene TRBJ1-3; 9 nucleotides line up with TRBD1. The CDR3 sequence is 16 residues long. The V gene end was trimmed by 3 bases and the J gene end by 0 bases; junction bases not matched to a gene: 4. From germline, CDR1 is SGHDT and CDR2 YYEEEE. DNA of the CDR3: TGTGCCAGCAGCTACGGACAGGGGTACTCTGGAAACACCATATATTTT. Its protein is CASSYGQGYSGNTIYF.

This chain links TRBV5-5 with TRBJ2-2; D remains ambiguous. Germline CDR1 and CDR2: SGHKS and YYEKEE (reference sequence). This CDR3 is built from 11 residues. Trimming took 4 bases from V and 4 from J, leaving 2 bases between them. CDR3 residues: CASSVTGELFF. CDR3 nucleotides: TGTGCCAGCAGCGTCACCGGGGAGCTGTTTTTT.

The chain joins TRBV7-2 to TRBJ1-4, with 8 bases fitting TRBD1. Germline V gene lookup returns CDR1 SGHTA and CDR2 FQGNSA. The CDR3 runs 15 residues. After removal of 4 bases from V and 8 bases from J, the junction contained 9 bases not matched to a gene. The CDR3 spells CASSSQTGGDEKLFF. CDR3 coding DNA: TGTGCCAGCAGCTCCCAAACAGGGGGGGACGAAAAACTGTTTTTT.

The chain joins TRBV6-1 to TRBJ2-1, with D perhaps matching TRBD1 or TRBD2 (5 bases each). V was clipped by 3 bases and J by 2 bases, with 11 bases between them. CDR3 length: 15 residues. CDR1 is MNHNS and CDR2 is SASEGT in the germline V gene. CDR3 protein: CASSDGTGAYNEQFF. The CDR3 region has the DNA TGTGCCAGCAGTGACGGGACCGGTGCCTACAATGAGCAGTTCTTC.

The gene calls are TRBV7-2 and TRBJ1-2, with a weak D call TRBD1 (6 bases). The V and J ends lost 5 bases and 7 bases respectively, with 14 bases between them. Germline loops: CDR1 SGHTA, CDR2 FQGNSA. The CDR3 runs to 13 residues. Here the CDR3 DNA reads TGTGCCAGCAGCGGACAGTCAGGGGTTGGCTACACCTTC. This codes for CASSGQSGVGYTF.

The chain combines TRBV7-2 with TRBJ1-2; D ambiguous. Germline V gene sequence: CDR1 SGHTA, CDR2 FQGNSA. V shed 5 bases and J shed 4 bases, with 17 bases lying between them. CDR3 length: 15 residues. The CDR3 spells CASSPTSVKLYGYTF. CDR3 nucleotide sequence: TGTGCCAGCAGCCCAACCTCCGTCAAACTCTATGGCTACACCTTC.

V usage is TRBV7-2 and J usage is TRBJ2-2; possibly TRBD1 for D (6 bases). The V end lost 5 bases, the J end lost 5 bases, and 12 bases lay between the germline ends. Germline CDR1 reads SGHTA; CDR2 reads FQGNSA. This CDR3 is 14 amino acids long. CDR3 coding DNA: TGTGCCAGCAGCAAACACAGGGATACCGGGGAGCTGTTTTTT. Translated, it gives CASSKHRDTGELFF.

The V call is TRBV30, the J call TRBJ2-1; 7 bases match TRBD2. The V and J ends lost 0 bases and 4 bases, in that order; junction bases with no gene match: 3. CDR1 is GTSNPN and CDR2 is SVGIG in the germline V gene (reference sequence). This CDR3 comprises 14 residues. The CDR3 sequence: CAWSVRLAYNEQFF. The CDR3 nucleotides are TGTGCCTGGAGTGTACGACTAGCTTACAATGAGCAGTTCTTC.

The rearrangement links TRBV19 to TRBJ2-2; D gene ambiguous. The germline V and J ends were trimmed by 2 bases and 6 bases, with 7 bases remaining between them. The V gene's germline CDR1 is LNHDA and CDR2 SQIVND (reference sequence). CDR3 length: 13 residues. In DNA, the CDR3 is TGTGCCAGTAGTATACCGACGGCCGGGGAGCTGTTTTTT. Its protein is CASSIPTAGELFF.

This chain links TRBV5-6 with TRBJ2-1; D gene unclear. V gave up 3 bases and J gave up 7 bases, with 8 bases separating them. The CDR3 runs to 12 residues. Germline CDR1 and CDR2: SGHDT and YYEEEE. In nucleotides, the CDR3 is TGTGCCAGCAGCTCCTTCAGGAATGAGCAGTTCTTC. Its protein product is CASSSFRNEQFF.

The chain links TRBV10-3 to TRBJ1-4; 8 nucleotides match TRBD1. The germline V gene encodes CDR1 ENHRY and CDR2 SYGVKD. J gave up 3 bases and V 6 bases, and 12 bases lay outside the gene matches. The CDR3 runs to 17 residues. The CDR3 coding sequence is TGTGCCATCAGAAGGGGTGGGACAGGCGCGTCTAATGAAAAACTGTTTTTT. Translated: CAIRRGGTGASNEKLFF.

V gene TRBV7-2 combines with J gene TRBJ1-4, with D possibly TRBD1 on 6 matching bases. The V end was cut by 2 bases, the J end by 5 bases, with 6 bases between. The germline V gene encodes CDR1 SGHTA and CDR2 FQGNSA. CDR3 length: 13 residues. The CDR3 DNA is TGTGCCAGCAGCTTAACAGGGAATGAAAAACTGTTTTTT. Its protein product is CASSLTGNEKLFF.

This chain links TRBV6-1 with TRBJ2-1; tentative D call: TRBD1 (6 bases). Germline V gene lookup returns CDR1 MNHNS and CDR2 SASEGT. Trimming removed 2 bases from V and 5 bases from J, with 16 bases in between. CDR3 length: 16 residues. This CDR3 is CASSEYGDTSHNEQFF. CDR3 DNA: TGTGCCAGCAGTGAATATGGGGACACATCCCACAATGAGCAGTTCTTC.